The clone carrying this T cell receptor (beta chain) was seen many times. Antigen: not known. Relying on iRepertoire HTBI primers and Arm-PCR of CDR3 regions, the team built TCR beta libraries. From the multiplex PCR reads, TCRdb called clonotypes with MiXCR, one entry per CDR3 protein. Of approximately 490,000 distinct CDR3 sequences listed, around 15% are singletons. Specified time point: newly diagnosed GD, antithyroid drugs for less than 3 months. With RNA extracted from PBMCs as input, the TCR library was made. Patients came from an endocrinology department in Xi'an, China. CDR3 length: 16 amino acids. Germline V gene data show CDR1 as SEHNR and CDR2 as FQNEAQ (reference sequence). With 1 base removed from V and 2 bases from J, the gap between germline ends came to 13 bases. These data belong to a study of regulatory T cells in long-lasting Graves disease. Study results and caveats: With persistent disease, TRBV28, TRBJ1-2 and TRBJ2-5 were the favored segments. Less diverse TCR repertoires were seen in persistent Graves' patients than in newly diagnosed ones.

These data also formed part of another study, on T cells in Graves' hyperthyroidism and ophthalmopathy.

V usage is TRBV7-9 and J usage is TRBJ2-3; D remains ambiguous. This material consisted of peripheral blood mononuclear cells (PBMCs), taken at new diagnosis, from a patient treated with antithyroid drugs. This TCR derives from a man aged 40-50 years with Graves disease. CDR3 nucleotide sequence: TGTGCCAGCAGCTTAGATGGTTCGGGTCCCACAGATACGCAGTATTTT. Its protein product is CASSLDGSGPTDTQYF.